This is a list of T cell receptor beta chains from one sample in a study of a mutant IDH1 vaccine in newly diagnosed glioma. The assay was immunoSEQ multiplex PCR, and TCRdb's table has in-frame clones only and misses some. The repertoire consists of approximately 76,000 clones, with 91% occurring once and the leading ten covering 0.56%. No antigen has been assigned to these receptors. This specimen consisted of PBMCs, obtained from a glioma patient whose treatment included an IDH1 peptide vaccine. The receptor source for this set is a woman in her forties or fifties with glioma. Each CDR3 is given with its conserved first and last residue. A D gene is named only where the DNA matches it firmly. Clone size is given for some rows only: seen once, a few or many times, or a class if the clone is expanded.

cdr3_nt cdr3_aa j_call d_call clone_size v_call
TGTGCCAGCAGTTTTGTGGGAGCCCCATCCCTCTATGGCTACACCTTC CASSFVGAPSLYGYTF TRBJ1-2 . . TRBV28
TGTGCCAGCTCACCAGACACCCGGGCAGATACGCAGTATTTT CASSPDTRADTQYF TRBJ2-3 . . TRBV18
TGCGCCAGCAGCTTGGAGGGACAGGGGGTCTCCTACGAGCAGTACTTC CASSLEGQGVSYEQYF TRBJ2-7 TRBD1 few TRBV5-1
TGTGCCAGCAGCCAAGAAACAGATGATAACTATGGCTACACCTTC CASSQETDDNYGYTF TRBJ1-2 . . TRBV4-2
TGTGCCAGCACCTCGGACAGGGGGCGGGAAGAGACCCAGTACTTC CASTSDRGREETQYF TRBJ2-5 TRBD1 . TRBV28
TGCGCCAGCAGCTGGGCTGATTGGGGGCCCACTGAAGCTTTCTTT CASSWADWGPTEAFF TRBJ1-1 . . TRBV5-1
TGTGCCAGCAGCAGGGGGAGGGATCAGCCCCAGCATTTT CASSRGRDQPQHF TRBJ1-5 . . TRBV9
TGCGCCAGCACCCCAAGGAGGACAGGATCCTACGAGCAGTACTTC CASTPRRTGSYEQYF TRBJ2-7 TRBD1 . TRBV4-1
TGTGCCAGCAGCCAAGAATCCCAGCGGGAGGACAATGAGCAGTTCTTC CASSQESQREDNEQFF TRBJ2-1 TRBD2 . TRBV4-2
TGTGCCAGCAGTGGAATAAGGTCGGACTATGGCTACACCTTC CASSGIRSDYGYTF TRBJ1-2 . . TRBV6-1
TGTGCCAGCAGCCCGGCAGGCTACAATGAGCAGTTCTTC CASSPAGYNEQFF TRBJ2-1 . once TRBV5-5
TGTGCCAGCAGCTTAGGGGTAGCGGGAGGGCCTGACTACGAGCAGTACTTC CASSLGVAGGPDYEQYF TRBJ2-7 TRBD2 . TRBV13
TGTGCCAGCAGTGAAGCGCTTCCGGGACTAGCGGACAATGAGCAGTTCTTC CASSEALPGLADNEQFF TRBJ2-1 TRBD2 . TRBV2
TGTGCCAGCGGGGACAGGGGGCCGGTCGAAAAACTGTTTTTT CASGDRGPVEKLFF TRBJ1-4 TRBD1 . TRBV25-1
TGTGCCTGGATTCCCCCACAGGGGTATAATTCACCCCTCCACTTT CAWIPPQGYNSPLHF TRBJ1-6 TRBD1 . TRBV30
TGTGCCAGTCCCTCTCTACGGGGGTATTTT CASPSLRGYF TRBJ2-3 . . TRBV5-4
TGTGCCAGCAGTTACGACTTCAGGGCGAGCTCTGGAAACACCATATATTTT CASSYDFRASSGNTIYF TRBJ1-3 . . TRBV10-3
TGCGCCAGCAGCCAAGGGGGAGGGTTGGATCAGCCCCAGCATTTT CASSQGGGLDQPQHF TRBJ1-5 . . TRBV4-1